The clone carrying this T cell receptor beta chain was seen a few times. These data come from a study of memory CD4+ T cells and cytomegalovirus serostatus. The wider study: Donors were healthy Belgian adults, under 10 CMV seropositive and approximately 25 seronegative.

The sort gate was single viable CD3+CD4+CD8-CD45RO+ cells for memory CD4+ T cells. The V gene's germline CDR1 is LNHDA and CDR2 SQIVND (reference sequence). The CDR3 runs 13 residues. The V and J ends lost 9 bases and 11 bases, in that order; junction bases with no gene match: 9. TCRdb keeps only in-frame clones here, not all; method: immunoSEQ multiplex PCR. The repertoire has some 49,000 clones, approximately 78% of them found once; the top ten carry 0.9% to 0.95%. The chain combines TRBV19 with TRBJ1-6; TRBD1 matches at 8 bases. This TCR came from an adult in good health and CMV-seronegative. The specimen was memory CD4+ T cells from blood. As DNA, the CDR3 is TGTGCCAGCCAAGGACAGGGAGGAGCACCCCTCCACTTT. It encodes CASQGQGGAPLHF.